This T cell receptor beta chain was documented in a study of CD8 T cells in Susac syndrome. The RNA input was about 0.5 to 1 ug, and it was reverse transcribed with random hexamers. Multiplex immunoSEQ PCR targeted 54 Vbeta and 13 Jbeta TCR beta segments. TCRdb analysed the immunoSEQ multiplex PCR reads with MiXCR anew, one entry per CDR3 protein. Of some 260,000 distinct CDR3 sequences in the sample, about 88% are singletons; the top ten hold about 0.11%. Peripheral blood CD8+ and CD4+ T cells were profiled by TCR beta sequencing. In the multiple sclerosis control group, patients were treatment-naive and had stable or active relapsing-remitting disease. Both CD4+ and CD8+ T cells were negatively isolated, and TEMRA cells underwent FACS enrichment. Germline V gives CDR1 MNHEY, CDR2 SVGEGT. Trimming stripped 2 bases from V and 6 bases from J, with 6 bases between. This CDR3 has 12 residues.

Sequencing input: CD8+ T cells from PBMCs. The source is a human donor with multiple sclerosis. This sequence joins TRBV6-2 or TRBV6-3 and TRBJ2-3, with D hard to call. The CDR3 loop reads CASSYPEDTQYF. The CDR3 region has the DNA TGTGCCAGCAGTTACCCCGAGGATACGCAGTATTTT.